The 15 T cell receptor beta chains given below trace back to one sample, sequenced in a study of CXCR3-negative and CXCR3-positive naive CD8 T cells. Preparation of TRB cDNA libraries relied on 5' RACE carrying UMI labels. No DNA is given; TCRdb re-called the 5' RACE reads and lists each CDR3 protein once. The sample table includes under 50,000 distinct CDR3 sequences. The specimen sequenced was naive CXCR3- CD8+ T cells from blood. Subset of the sample: CD45RO-CCR7+CD27+CD95- naive CD8+ T cells lacking CXCR3 (TNR3-). The source of these receptors is a human donor in good health. Some clones in this sample may be carry-over from other donors' samples.

The chain uses TRBV9 and TRBJ2-7; there is no DNA to check the TCRdb D call of TRBD1. The CDR3 length is 14 residues. From germline, CDR1 is SGDLS and CDR2 YYNGEE. CDR3 residues: CASSAGTGTYEQYF.

This chain connects TRBV20-1 to TRBJ2-3; TCRdb outputs TRBD2, but without DNA this stays unchecked. The CDR3 extends over 20 amino acids. The V gene's germline CDR1 is DFQATT and CDR2 SNEGSKA (reference sequence). The CDR3 sequence: CSARDPYLASGGKSTDTQYF.

The chain couples TRBV10-3 to TRBJ2-7; the TCRdb D gene call, TRBD2, has no DNA to confirm it. The CDR3 totals 15 residues. Germline CDR1 is ENHRY and CDR2 is SYGVKD. CDR3 loop: CAISESASGGYEQYF.

J is TRBJ2-7 and V is TRBV6-6; there is no DNA to check the TCRdb D call of TRBD1. CDR1 and CDR2 from the germline V gene are MNHNY and SVGAGI (reference sequence). The CDR3 covers 15 residues. Here the CDR3 reads CASSAYRGSSYEQYF.

This rearrangement joins TRBV7-8 to TRBJ2-1; TCRdb's D call, TRBD2, is unchecked because there is no DNA. The CDR3 is made up of 16 amino acids. The V gene's germline CDR1 is SGHVS and CDR2 FQNEAQ. CDR3 in amino acids: CASSLQGGDSYNEQFF.

The rearrangement uses TRBV6-2 or TRBV6-3 and TRBJ2-7. Germline V CDR1 and CDR2: MNHEY, SVGEGT. This CDR3 region has 14 residues. CDR3 sequence reads: CASTTPGTHYEQYF.

The chain links TRBV18 to TRBJ2-7; the D gene TCRdb calls, TRBD2, cannot be checked with no DNA. Germline loops: CDR1 KGHSH, CDR2 LQKENI. CDR3 size: 16 residues. CDR3 protein: CASSPRLAGGLHEQYF.

V and J are TRBV6-2 or TRBV6-3 and TRBJ2-5. This CDR3 comprises 13 residues. Germline assignment: CDR1 MNHEY and CDR2 SVGEGT. The CDR3 reads CASSYSILRGEYF.

CDR3 protein: CASSITAYSNQPQHF. The chain carries TRBV19 and TRBJ1-5. The CDR3 consists of 15 residues. Germline CDR1 and CDR2: LNHDA and SQIVND (reference sequence).

V is TRBV5-1 and J is TRBJ2-2; with no DNA, the TCRdb D assignment of TRBD1 cannot be verified. This CDR3 is built from 14 residues. Germline loops: CDR1 SGHRS, CDR2 YFSETQ. CDR3 protein: CASSLVGTDGELFF.

The CDR3 is CASSAPGQGHEKLFF. The V call is TRBV9, the J call TRBJ1-4; absent DNA, TCRdb's TRBD1 call cannot be checked. The CDR3 totals 15 residues. The germline V gene has CDR1 SGDLS and CDR2 YYNGEE. Based on the CDR3 plus reference TRBV9 and TRBJ1-4, the full variable domain is DSGVTQTPKHLITATGQRVTLRCSPRSGDLSVYWYQQSLDQGLQFLIQYYNGEERAKGNILERFSAQQFPDLHSELNLSSLELGDSALYFCASSAPGQGHEKLFFGSGTQLSVL.

V and J are TRBV7-3 and TRBJ2-3. This CDR3 region has 13 residues. Per germline, CDR1 SGHTA and CDR2 FQGTGA. CDR3 in amino acids: CASSRGSTDTQYF.

The chain combines TRBV3-2 with TRBJ2-3; TCRdb calls TRBD1, which cannot be checked without DNA. TRBV3-2 is recorded as a pseudogene. The CDR3 runs 16 residues. The CDR3 sequence is CASSPPDPGETDTQYF.

V gene TRBV29-1 combines with J gene TRBJ2-3; TCRdb's D call of TRBD2 is untestable without DNA. The germline CDR1 and CDR2 sequences are SQVTM and ANQGSEA. The CDR3 sequence is 18 residues long. The CDR3 loop reads CSAVLAGGPSFRTDTQYF.

The chain is built from TRBV28 and TRBJ2-1. The CDR3 runs 15 residues. The germline V gene encodes CDR1 MDHEN and CDR2 SYDVKM. The CDR3 protein is CANSFSGSSYNELFF.